The T cell receptor beta chain described here comes from a study of blood T cell repertoires in COVID-19. As for the study in general: Researchers got acute and convalescent COVID-19 samples from the United States, Italy and Spain.

In germline, CDR1 is GTSNPN, CDR2 SVGIG (reference sequence). This CDR3 is built from 11 residues. V gave up 3 bases and J gave up 6 bases, with 8 bases separating them. Enrolment of Seattle patients took place during active infection, and they were followed longitudinally. In the original analysis: Estimated nucleated cell counts came from reference gene primer amplification. Sequencing was performed with immunoSEQ multiplex PCR; in TCRdb, only in-frame clones are kept and a portion is missing. V, J and clone size reflect that table, while D and trimming were determined from the DNA. The sample has tens of thousands of clones; 89% are singletons.

This chain connects TRBV30 to TRBJ1-2; no clear D. Source material: peripheral blood. The sequence derives from a man between 50 and 59 years old with COVID-19, enrolled during active disease. Here the CDR3 DNA reads TGTGCCTGGAGGTCAGGCAATGGCTACACCTTC. It specifies CAWRSGNGYTF.